These 24 T cell receptor beta chains originate from one sample sequenced in a study of blood T cell repertoires in COVID-19. Sequenced by immunoSEQ multiplex PCR; TCRdb stores in-frame clones only, minus some. The top ten hold about 8.2% of the sample, which has 150,000 or so clones, 80% to 90% seen once. Sequencing was carried out using peripheral blood. The receptors were gathered from a man in his fifties or sixties with acute or convalescent COVID-19.

The rearrangement joins TRBV19 to TRBJ1-1; D is possibly TRBD1 (6 bases). Germline values: CDR1 LNHDA, CDR2 SQIVND (reference sequence). The length of the CDR3 is 15 residues. Trimming took 6 bases from V and 0 from J, leaving 14 bases between them. The CDR3 coding sequence is TGTGCCAGTAGCCCTCGACAGGCGCTGAACACTGAAGCTTTCTTT. Amino acids: CASSPRQALNTEAFF.

The gene calls are TRBV9 and TRBJ1-2; no reliable D call. Trimming shortened V by 5 bases and J by 4 bases, and 9 bases separated the two germline ends. Germline lookup yields CDR1 SGDLS and CDR2 YYNGEE. The CDR3 consists of 12 residues. CDR3 residues: CASRGGTYGYTF. CDR3 nucleotide sequence: TGTGCCAGCAGGGGAGGCACCTATGGCTACACCTTC.

This clone has more than one count but fewer than ten. The chain's CDR3 is CASSGLAVSSYNEQFF. The CDR3 DNA follows: TGTGCCAGCAGCGGACTAGCGGTAAGCTCCTACAATGAGCAGTTCTTC. V gene TRBV2 combines with J gene TRBJ2-1, with TRBD2 identical over 10 bases. V was clipped by 6 bases and J by 0 bases; unmatched bases: 5. Germline lookup yields CDR1 SNHLY and CDR2 FYNNEI. The CDR3 is 16 amino acids.

This sequence joins TRBV28 and TRBJ2-5; 7 nucleotides agree with TRBD2. The CDR3 sequence is 16 residues long. Germline assignment: CDR1 MDHEN and CDR2 SYDVKM. With V trimmed by 1 base and J by 7 bases, 12 bases remained unmatched. The CDR3: CASSLFSSGPAGTQYF. CDR3 sequence (DNA): TGTGCCAGCAGTTTATTTTCTAGCGGCCCCGCTGGGACCCAGTACTTC.

The gene calls are TRBV9 and TRBJ1-1; a weak D match, TRBD1 (6 bases). CDR3 size: 14 residues. V gave up 1 base and J gave up 2 bases, with 9 bases separating them. Germline V gives CDR1 SGDLS, CDR2 YYNGEE. CDR3 nucleotides: TGTGCCAGCAGCGTACAGGGGAGCAACACTGAAGCTTTCTTT. Encoded protein: CASSVQGSNTEAFF. Using reference TRBV9 and TRBJ1-1 for the parts outside the CDR3, the full variable domain is DSGVTQTPKHLITATGQRVTLRCSPRSGDLSVYWYQQSLDQGLQFLIQYYNGEERAKGNILERFSAQQFPDLHSELNLSSLELGDSALYFCASSVQGSNTEAFFGQGTRLTVV.

This sequence joins TRBV28 and TRBJ1-2, with 7 bases matching TRBD1. Germline V gives CDR1 MDHEN, CDR2 SYDVKM. The CDR3 is 14 residues long. After removal of 2 bases from V and 7 bases from J, the junction contained 7 bases not matched to a gene. The CDR3, as DNA: TGTGCCAGCAGTTTAAGTCCAGGGGACAGTGGCTACACCTTC. It codes for CASSLSPGDSGYTF.

The J gene is TRBJ2-7, the V gene TRBV28; tentative D call: TRBD2 (6 bases). V lost 5 bases to trimming and J lost 0 bases, with 20 bases between them. The germline V gene encodes CDR1 MDHEN and CDR2 SYDVKM. The CDR3 extends over 17 amino acids. The CDR3 reads CASSPPTGRRGSYEQYF. The CDR3 coding sequence is TGTGCCAGCAGTCCACCTACCGGGCGGAGGGGCTCCTACGAGCAGTACTTC. The entire variable domain, with the rest obtained from reference TRBV28 and TRBJ2-7, is as follows: DVKVTQSSRYLVKRTGEKVFLECVQDMDHENMFWYRQDPGLGLRLIYFSYDVKMKEKGDIPEGYSVSREKKERFSLILESASTNQTSMYLCASSPPTGRRGSYEQYFGPGTRLTVT.

This clone was found a few times. This sequence joins TRBV7-9 and TRBJ2-1; 8 positions match TRBD1. The CDR3 is 15 amino acids. Trimming removed 5 bases from V and 3 bases from J; junction bases left unmatched: 6. The germline gives CDR1 SEHNR, CDR2 FQNEAQ (reference sequence). This CDR3 reads CASSPRQGSYNEQFF. The CDR3 DNA reads TGTGCCAGCAGCCCTAGACAGGGGAGCTACAATGAGCAGTTCTTC.

The V gene is TRBV19, the J gene TRBJ2-7; weak D call: TRBD1 (5 bases). There are 14 residues in the CDR3. The germline V gene encodes CDR1 LNHDA and CDR2 SQIVND (reference sequence). Trimming pared 5 bases from V and 5 bases from J, leaving 16 bases between. The CDR3 region has the DNA TGTGCCAGTAGTCCAGGACACCCGCTGGACGAGCAGTACTTC. It codes for CASSPGHPLDEQYF.

The count of this clone is one. V gene TRBV7-3 combines with J gene TRBJ2-1, with 12 bases that match TRBD2. The CDR3 loop spans 16 amino acids. The V and J ends lost 3 bases and 7 bases, in that order; junction bases with no gene match: 7. CDR1 is SGHTA, CDR2 FQGTGA, per germline. This CDR3 reads CASSFTPSGRGNEQFF. CDR3 bases: TGTGCCAGCAGCTTCACGCCTAGCGGGAGGGGGAATGAGCAGTTCTTC.

The chain has TRBV2 and TRBJ2-7, with 7 bases fitting TRBD2. The junction had 10 bases not matched to a gene; V was cut back by 6 bases and J by 8 bases. Germline assignment: CDR1 SNHLY and CDR2 FYNNEI. The CDR3 loop spans 13 amino acids. CDR3 region: CASSPGLGVKQYF. CDR3 DNA sequence: TGTGCCAGCAGCCCCGGACTAGGGGTGAAGCAGTACTTC.

J is TRBJ2-1 and V is TRBV6-6; a weak D match, TRBD2 (6 bases). V dropped 4 bases and J dropped 0 bases, with 10 bases sitting between them. CDR3 length equals 15 residues. The V gene's germline CDR1 is MNHNY and CDR2 SVGAGI (reference sequence). The CDR3 sequence is CASSSASASYNEQFF. The CDR3 DNA is TGTGCCAGCAGTTCCGCTAGCGCCTCCTACAATGAGCAGTTCTTC.

The gene calls are TRBV27 and TRBJ1-2; a weak D match, TRBD1 (6 bases). Germline V gene data show CDR1 as MNHEY and CDR2 as SMNVEV (reference sequence). The CDR3 loop spans 15 amino acids. Trimming cost V 5 bases and J 4 bases, with 17 bases left between them. The CDR3 DNA reads TGTGCCAGCAGTAACACGGGACATCTAGGCTATGGCTACACCTTC. As protein: CASSNTGHLGYGYTF.

This chain uses TRBV11-2 with TRBJ2-2, with 7 positions matching TRBD1. The V and J ends lost 5 bases and 4 bases, in that order; junction bases with no gene match: 10. The CDR3 consists of 16 residues. CDR1 and CDR2 (germline): SGHAT, FQNNGV. CDR3: CASSPPGQSSTGELFF. CDR3 coding DNA: TGTGCCAGCAGCCCGCCGGGACAGAGTTCCACCGGGGAGCTGTTTTTT.

V gene TRBV29-1 combines with J gene TRBJ2-7; tentative D call: TRBD1 (5 bases). Germline V lookup: CDR1 SQVTM, CDR2 ANQGSEA. Trimming took 0 bases from V and 4 from J, leaving 13 bases between them. CDR3 length equals 14 residues. The CDR3 DNA reads TGCAGCGTTGAAGATCTGGCAGGGAATTACGAGCAGTACTTC. Translated: CSVEDLAGNYEQYF.

The chain recombines TRBV5-1 with TRBJ2-5, with 8 bases aligning to TRBD1. The CDR3 covers 14 residues. V was clipped by 4 bases and J by 5 bases; unmatched bases: 7. Germline loops: CDR1 SGHRS, CDR2 YFSETQ. CDR3 sequence: CASSRQGQVETQYF. CDR3 nucleotide sequence: TGCGCCAGCAGCCGCCAGGGACAGGTCGAGACCCAGTACTTC.

The J gene is TRBJ2-7, the V gene TRBV2; TRBD2 matches at 15 bases. Germline V gene sequence: CDR1 SNHLY, CDR2 FYNNEI. The CDR3 extends over 16 amino acids. The junction had 10 bases not matched to a gene; V was cut back by 9 bases and J by 4 bases. The CDR3 loop is CASRTSGRAMGYEQYF. As DNA, the CDR3 is TGTGCCAGTAGGACTAGCGGGAGGGCCATGGGATACGAGCAGTACTTC.

This rearrangement joins TRBV28 to TRBJ1-2; TRBD1 matches at 8 bases. Trimming took 5 bases from V and 4 from J; bases not matched to a gene: 6. The CDR3 has 14 residues. Germline CDR1 reads MDHEN; CDR2 reads SYDVKM. This chain's CDR3 is CASSVPGQGYGYTF. DNA for the CDR3: TGTGCCAGCAGTGTCCCCGGACAGGGCTATGGCTACACCTTC.

V and J are TRBV28 and TRBJ1-4, with a tentative D call TRBD1 (5 bases). The CDR3 sequence is 13 residues long. V shed 10 bases and J shed 8 bases, with 17 bases lying between them. Germline V CDR1 and CDR2: MDHEN, SYDVKM. As DNA, the CDR3 is TGTGCCACCAACGGGGGTGGGAACGAAAAACTGTTTTTT. Translation: CATNGGGNEKLFF.

The chain carries TRBV7-3 and TRBJ2-2; D is perhaps TRBD2 (6 bases). This CDR3 is built from 20 residues. V lost 6 bases, J lost 4 bases, and 30 bases lay in between. Germline V gene sequence: CDR1 SGHTA, CDR2 FQGTGA. The DNA of the CDR3 is TGTGCCAGCAGGCCTAGTACGGCGGGACCCGGACGGACAACCACCGGGGAGCTGTTTTTT. Protein: CASRPSTAGPGRTTTGELFF.

The V and J genes are TRBV6-6 and TRBJ1-3, with D possibly TRBD1 on 5 matching bases. The CDR3 has 14 residues. V lost 2 bases, J lost 7 bases, and 12 bases lay in between. CDR1 and CDR2 from the germline V gene are MNHNY and SVGAGI (reference sequence). The CDR3 DNA reads TGTGCCAGCAGTTACGCAGGGTTAGAGAACACCATATATTTT. It encodes CASSYAGLENTIYF.

The chain carries TRBV4-2 and TRBJ1-2; a possible D gene is TRBD1 (6 bases). Per germline, CDR1 LGHNA and CDR2 YNFKEQ. The CDR3 runs 15 residues. The V end was cut by 0 bases, the J end by 8 bases, with 16 bases between. The CDR3 spells CASSQEVGHREGYTF. As DNA, the CDR3 is TGTGCCAGCAGCCAAGAGGTCGGTCACAGGGAGGGCTACACCTTC.

This sequence joins TRBV5-1 and TRBJ2-7, with D perhaps matching TRBD1 (5 bases). Looked up from germline, CDR1 is SGHRS and CDR2 is YFSETQ. The length of the CDR3 is 14 residues. Trimming removed 4 bases from V and 1 base from J, with 12 bases in between. The CDR3 is CASSRQGLSYEQYF. Written as DNA, the CDR3 is TGCGCCAGCAGCCGTCAGGGCCTGTCCTACGAGCAGTACTTC.

CDR3 sequence: CASSQVAGSNNEQFF. CDR3 nucleotide sequence: TGCGCCAGCAGCCAGGTAGCGGGGTCCAACAATGAGCAGTTCTTC. This rearrangement joins TRBV5-1 to TRBJ2-1; TRBD2 aligns across 8 bases. CDR3 length equals 15 residues. The trim removed 4 bases at V and 5 bases at J, leaving 8 bases unmatched. CDR1 is SGHRS, CDR2 YFSETQ, per germline.